A selection of T cell receptor beta chains follows, all from one sample in a study of OX40 agonist ivuxolimab in advanced cancers. Here immunoSEQ multiplex PCR was the method, and the copy in TCRdb shows in-frame clones only, minus some. The sample has roughly 26,000 clones; 70% to 90% are singletons. The material was CD4+ or CD8+ T cells sorted from blood, obtained in a trial of the OX40 agonist ivuxolimab. These receptors came from an adult with an advanced solid tumor such as melanoma, head and neck, liver or kidney cancer. Both conserved end residues are part of each CDR3. The D gene is left open where the match is weak. The listing skips clone size in some rows; elsewhere it reads once, few, many or a size class.

J | D | V | size | CDR3 | DNA
TRBJ2-5 | TRBD2 | TRBV27 | . | CASRGLADGETQYF | TGTGCCAGCAGAGGACTAGCGGACGGTGAGACCCAGTACTTC
TRBJ2-2 | . | TRBV7-2 | . | CASSLVGRGSTGELFF | TGTGCCAGCAGCTTAGTAGGCAGGGGATCCACCGGGGAGCTGTTTTTT
TRBJ1-2 | . | TRBV6-6 | . | CASSYELSGWGYTF | TGTGCCAGCAGTTACGAGCTTTCCGGCTGGGGCTACACCTTC
TRBJ2-3 | TRBD1 | TRBV19 | . | CASSITGGTDTQYF | TGTGCCAGTAGTATTACAGGGGGCACAGATACGCAGTATTTT
TRBJ1-2 | . | TRBV19 | . | CASSMGTLVYGYTF | TGTGCCAGTAGTATGGGGACACTCGTCTATGGCTACACCTTC
TRBJ2-7 | TRBD2 | TRBV29-1 | . | CSVIAGPYEQYF | TGCAGCGTTATAGCGGGTCCCTACGAGCAGTACTTC
TRBJ2-3 | TRBD2 | TRBV9 | . | CASSVSGGGVSDTQYF | TGTGCCAGCAGCGTAAGCGGTGGGGGGGTATCAGATACGCAGTATTTT
TRBJ2-7 | TRBD2 | TRBV28 | . | CASSAGLALYEQYF | TGTGCCAGCAGTGCGGGACTAGCGCTATACGAGCAGTACTTC
TRBJ2-1 | TRBD1 | TRBV6-6 | . | CASSYLLTGDNEQFF | TGTGCCAGCAGTTACTTATTGACAGGGGACAATGAGCAGTTCTTC
TRBJ2-5 | TRBD2 | TRBV7-9 | once | CASSQLAGGLGTQYF | TGTGCCAGCAGCCAACTAGCGGGGGGGCTCGGGACCCAGTACTTC
TRBJ1-4 | . | TRBV9 | . | CASSVEPSPDEKLFF | TGTGCCAGCAGCGTAGAACCCTCACCTGATGAAAAACTGTTTTTT
TRBJ2-5 | TRBD2 | TRBV4-2 | . | CASSQTRGGEETQYF | TGTGCCAGCAGCCAAACGCGGGGGGGTGAAGAGACCCAGTACTTC
TRBJ2-7 | TRBD1 | TRBV2 | . | CASNPTGNYEQYF | TGTGCCAGCAACCCGACAGGGAACTACGAGCAGTACTTC
TRBJ2-7 | . | TRBV7-9 | few | CASSSTVYEQYF | TGTGCCAGCAGCTCGACAGTTTACGAGCAGTACTTC
TRBJ1-5 | . | TRBV6-1 | . | CASIEGFDYNQPQHF | TGTGCCAGCATTGAGGGGTTCGATTACAATCAGCCCCAGCATTTT
TRBJ2-7 | . | TRBV6-6 | . | CASSLRDFSYEQYF | TGTGCCAGCAGTCTCCGGGACTTTTCCTACGAGCAGTACTTC